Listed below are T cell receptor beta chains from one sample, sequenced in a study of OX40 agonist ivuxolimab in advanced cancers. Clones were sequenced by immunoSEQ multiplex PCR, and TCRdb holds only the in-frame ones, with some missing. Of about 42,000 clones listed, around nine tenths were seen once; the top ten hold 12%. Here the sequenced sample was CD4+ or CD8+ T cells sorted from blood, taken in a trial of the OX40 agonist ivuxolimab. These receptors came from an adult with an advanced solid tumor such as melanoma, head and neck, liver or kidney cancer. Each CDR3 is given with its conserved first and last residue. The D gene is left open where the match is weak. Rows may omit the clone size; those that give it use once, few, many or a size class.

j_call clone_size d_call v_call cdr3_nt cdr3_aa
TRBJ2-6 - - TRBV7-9 TGTGCCAGCAGGCACAAGAACTCTGGGGCCAACGTCCTGACTTTC CASRHKNSGANVLTF
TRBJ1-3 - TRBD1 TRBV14 TGTGCCAGCAGCGCACATCGGGACAGCGTTACCCTATACTCTGGAAACACCATATATTTT CASSAHRDSVTLYSGNTIYF
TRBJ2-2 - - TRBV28 TGTGCCAGCAATCTACAACGACGGAGTTACACCGGGGAGCTGTTTTTT CASNLQRRSYTGELFF
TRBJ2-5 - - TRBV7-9 TGTGCCAGCAGTGAAGACAGATACCAAGAGACCCAGTACTTC CASSEDRYQETQYF
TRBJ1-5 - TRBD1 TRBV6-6 TGTGCCAGCAGTTACGGAACAGGGGCCCCGTTCGGGCCCCAGCATTTT CASSYGTGAPFGPQHF
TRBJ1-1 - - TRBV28 TGTGCCAGCAGTTTCGGGGAGAGGCCTGAAGCTTTCTTT CASSFGERPEAFF
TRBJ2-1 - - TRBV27 TGTGCCAGCAGTTTCGCGGGACCGTACAATGAGCAGTTCTTC CASSFAGPYNEQFF
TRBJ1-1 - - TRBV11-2 TGTGCCAGCAGCCCCATCCCCGGCCATAGGTACTCCGACACTGAAGCTTTCTTT CASSPIPGHRYSDTEAFF
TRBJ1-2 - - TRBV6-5 TGTGCCAGCACTCCCTTCCCGCGGGGTAACTATGGCTACACCTTC CASTPFPRGNYGYTF
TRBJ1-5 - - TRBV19 TGTGCCAGTAGTATTTGGCTCTGGACCCAGCCCCAGCATTTT CASSIWLWTQPQHF
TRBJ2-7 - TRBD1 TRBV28 TGTGCCAGCAGTTTAACCGGGACAGGGACAAGCTACGAGCAGTACTTC CASSLTGTGTSYEQYF
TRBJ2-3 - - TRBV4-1 TGCGCCAGCAGCCCGCTTGGGCTGATTAGCACAGATACGCAGTATTTT CASSPLGLISTDTQYF
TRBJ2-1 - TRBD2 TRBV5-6 TGTGCCAGCAGCCCCCCCGGGGAGGGTGAGCAGTTCTTC CASSPPGEGEQFF
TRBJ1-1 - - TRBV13 TGTGCCAGCAGCTTAGGACAGGCTAGCGCGAACACTGAAGCTTTCTTT CASSLGQASANTEAFF
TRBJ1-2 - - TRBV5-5 TGTGCCAGCAGCTATAAACTCCGGGGGGGCCCAAACTATGGCTACACCTTC CASSYKLRGGPNYGYTF
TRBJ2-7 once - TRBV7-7 TGTGCTAGCAGCCCCGGGCCCTACTCCTACGAGCAGTACTTC CASSPGPYSYEQYF
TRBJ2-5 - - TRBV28 TGTGCCAGCAGTTTGGGCGGAGGGGTCGGTTCGGGAGAGACCCAGTACTTC CASSLGGGVGSGETQYF
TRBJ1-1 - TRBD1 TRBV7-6 TGTGCCAGCAGCCGATTGGACAGGGCTGAAGCTTTCTTT CASSRLDRAEAFF
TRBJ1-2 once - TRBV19 TGTGCCAGTAGTATTGGGGTTGGCTACACCTTC CASSIGVGYTF
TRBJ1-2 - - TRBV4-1 TGCGCCAGCAGCCAAGATTCGAGGGGTTCTAACTATGGCTACACCTTC CASSQDSRGSNYGYTF
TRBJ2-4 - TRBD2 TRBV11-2 TGTGCCAGCAGCCCCCTAGCGGGAGTGGTCAAAAACATTCAGTACTTC CASSPLAGVVKNIQYF
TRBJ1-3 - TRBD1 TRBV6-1 TGTGCCAGCAGTGACGAGGGGGCTTACACCATATATTTT CASSDEGAYTIYF
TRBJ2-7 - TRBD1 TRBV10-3 TGTGCCATCAGTGAGTCGATACAGGGGGTCGAGCAGTACTTC CAISESIQGVEQYF
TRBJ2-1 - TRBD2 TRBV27 TGTGCCAGCAGTTTCCACGGGACTAGCGGGAGGAGCGATGAGCAGTTCTTC CASSFHGTSGRSDEQFF
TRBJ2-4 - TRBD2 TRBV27 TGTGCCAGCAGCGATGGGACTAGCGGAAACATTCAGTACTTC CASSDGTSGNIQYF
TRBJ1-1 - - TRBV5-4 TGTGCCAGCAGCCCACTTACAGGGAGCACTGAAGCTTTCTTT CASSPLTGSTEAFF
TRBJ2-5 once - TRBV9 TGTGCCAGCAGCGCGTTTCCAGGTGAACAGGGACGGGGGAAGACCCAGTACTTC CASSAFPGEQGRGKTQYF
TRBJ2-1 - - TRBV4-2 TGTGCCAGCAGCCAAGATCGAGCGCCTAGCTCCTACAATGAGCAGTTCTTC CASSQDRAPSSYNEQFF
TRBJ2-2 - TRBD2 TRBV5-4 TGTGCCAGCAGCTTGGGGGGACTAGGATACACCGGGGAGCTGTTTTTT CASSLGGLGYTGELFF
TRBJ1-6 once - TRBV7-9 TGTGCCAGCAGCTTAGTTTTAGGGCTCGCTTCACCCCTCCACTTT CASSLVLGLASPLHF
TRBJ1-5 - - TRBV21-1 TGTGCCAGCAGTTGGGGTCATCGAGGAGCCCAATATAGCAATCAGCCCCAGCATTTT CASSWGHRGAQYSNQPQHF
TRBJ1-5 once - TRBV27 TGTGCCAGCAGTCCAAACACAGGGAGGCGTCAGCCCCAGCATTTT CASSPNTGRRQPQHF
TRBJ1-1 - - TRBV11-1 TGTGCCAGCAACCTCCTAGGGGCAACTGAAGCTTTCTTT CASNLLGATEAFF